The T cell receptor (beta chain) under discussion was sequenced for a study of blood T cells in healthy people across ages. The authors ran a second PCR of about 6 to 11 cycles using a sample-barcoded 5' primer and a J-beta primer mix. Through a template-switch adaptor with 12 random nucleotides, each cDNA molecule received a tag. TCRdb re-called the 5' RACE reads through MiXCR, storing one row per CDR3 protein. The table lists about 720,000 distinct CDR3 sequences, 25% of them singletons. This clonotype was seen a handful of times. The CDR3 covers 14 residues. J was trimmed by 10 bases and V by 4 bases; bases with no gene match: 15. Looked up from germline, CDR1 is SQVTM and CDR2 is ANQGSEA. The same data also went into a second study, on T cells of mothers and their children. As that report states: Primer M1S, used in the second PCR, introduced sample barcodes and 2-4 random nucleotides. The overlap seen between related mothers and children slightly exceeded that of unrelated pairs, though not significantly.

The sequenced material came from blood. This sequence joins TRBV29-1 and TRBJ1-1; 7 positions match TRBD1. The TCR originated in a boy aged 10-17 years in good health. CDR3 sequence: CSVGQRLAGGAAFF. In DNA, the CDR3 is TGCAGCGTTGGTCAACGGTTGGCAGGGGGTGCAGCTTTCTTT.